This T cell receptor (beta chain) was recorded in a study of human T cells and chemical hapten exposure. The sample's time point: patch test 2, 6 weeks after DPC sensitization. This sample's treatment: therapeutic diphenylcyclopropenone sensitization with weekly scalp DPC. Whole blood that had not been fractionated was the source of extracted total RNA. V lost 5 bases to trimming and J lost 4 bases, with 14 bases between them. This CDR3 has 14 amino acids. Germline V CDR1 and CDR2: KGHSH, LQKENI. This clonotype was detected ten times or more. TCRdb re-called the RACE reads through MiXCR, storing one row per CDR3 protein. Here the sample spans about 81,000 distinct CDR3 sequences, about a tenth being singletons.

V and J are TRBV18 and TRBJ1-2; D is ambiguous. Sequenced material: whole blood, taken in connection with sensitization to the hapten diphenylcyclopropenone (DPC). The clonotype originates from a woman aged 25 to 45 with alopecia areata. Some clones in this sample may be carry-over from other donors' samples. This CDR3 reads CASSSTGQSYGYTF. CDR3 coding DNA: TGTGCCAGCTCATCGACGGGTCAGAGCTATGGCTACACCTTC.